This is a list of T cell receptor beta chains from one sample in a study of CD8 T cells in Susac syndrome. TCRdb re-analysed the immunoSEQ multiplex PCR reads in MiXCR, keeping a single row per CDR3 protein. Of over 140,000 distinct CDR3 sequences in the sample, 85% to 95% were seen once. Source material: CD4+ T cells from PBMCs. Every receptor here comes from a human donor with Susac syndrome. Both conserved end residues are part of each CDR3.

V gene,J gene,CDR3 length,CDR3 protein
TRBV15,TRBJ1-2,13,CATSPHRDYGYTF
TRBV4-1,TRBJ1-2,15,CASSQEYRNRIGYTF
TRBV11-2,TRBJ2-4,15,CASRHNRWSGNIQYF
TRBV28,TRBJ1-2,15,CASSGTSKDNYGYTF
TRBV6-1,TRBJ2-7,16,CASSSGLAVSSYEQYF
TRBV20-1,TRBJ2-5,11,CSASPEETQYF
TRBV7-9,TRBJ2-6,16,CASSLQYRAGANVLTF
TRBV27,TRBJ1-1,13,CASSFGPTYRAFF
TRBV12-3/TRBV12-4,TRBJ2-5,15,CASSLDGVGQETQYF
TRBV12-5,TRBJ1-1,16,CASAPTHTGLNTEAFF
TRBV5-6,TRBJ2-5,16,CASSHTGTPLRETQYF
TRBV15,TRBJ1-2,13,CATSRTYRVGYTF
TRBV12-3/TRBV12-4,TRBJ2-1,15,CASSLVLAGGYEQFF
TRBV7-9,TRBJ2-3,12,CASSLDTDTQYF
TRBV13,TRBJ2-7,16,CASSLVGGQGANEQYF
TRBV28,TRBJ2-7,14,CASSLQGVTYEQYF
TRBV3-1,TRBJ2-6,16,CASSQPGVSGANVLTF
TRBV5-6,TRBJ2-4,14,CASSQTGLRNIQYF
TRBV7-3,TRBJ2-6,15,CASSRLALGANVLTF
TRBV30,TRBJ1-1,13,CAWNWDRGTEAFF
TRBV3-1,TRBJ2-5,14,CASSQVGGQETQYF
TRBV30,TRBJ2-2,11,CASRNTGELFF
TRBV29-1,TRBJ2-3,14,CSVGAGRGTDTQYF